The present entry profiles one T cell receptor (beta chain) with its context. In the source study's methods: Amplification of reference gene primers provided the estimated nucleated cell counts. The protocol was immunoSEQ multiplex PCR, while the TCRdb copy is restricted to in-frame clones and leaves out a portion. The V and J calls and the clone size are those of that table, but D and trimming were determined from the DNA. The data show some 110,000 clones, over 80% seen once. The sample is drawn from a study of blood T cell repertoires in COVID-19. The ends lost 6 bases at V and 2 bases at J; junction bases unmatched: 9. The CDR3 is 15 amino acids. The germline V gene encodes CDR1 SGHRS and CDR2 YFSETQ.

V usage is TRBV5-1 and J usage is TRBJ2-3, with 7 bases matching TRBD1. The receptor was isolated from a woman between 65 and 79 years old with acute or convalescent COVID-19. Sequencing was carried out using peripheral blood. The CDR3 DNA sequence: TGCGCCAGCACCCTAGGGGGACAGAACACAGATACGCAGTATTTT. It is translated as CASTLGGQNTDTQYF.